The 4 T cell receptor beta chains below all came from one sample that was sequenced in a study of Graves' ophthalmopathy and Graves' hyperthyroidism. Beta-chain TCR CDR3 regions were amplified from RNA transcripts. In the first round, RT-PCR was carried out with HTBI primers, and a multiplex PCR formed the second round. MiXCR was run by TCRdb on the multiplex PCR reads, yielding one entry per CDR3 protein. The sample shows approximately 150,000 distinct CDR3 sequences, 35% to 50% of them seen only once. The source material was peripheral blood. These receptors originate from a man under 40 with Graves' ophthalmopathy.

This clonotype showed up many times. V gene TRBV18 combines with J gene TRBJ1-1, with 8 bases matching TRBD1. The CDR3 has 14 residues. V was pared by 4 bases and J by 5 bases, with 6 bases of the junction left unmatched. Germline V lookup: CDR1 KGHSH, CDR2 LQKENI. Here the CDR3 reads CASSLETGETEAFF. DNA for the CDR3: TGTGCCAGCTCACTCGAGACAGGGGAAACTGAAGCTTTCTTT.

There are many counts of this clonotype. The chain uses TRBV10-3 and TRBJ2-7, with 7 nucleotides matching TRBD2. Per germline, CDR1 ENHRY and CDR2 SYGVKD. Losses at the gene ends were 3 bases for V and 1 base for J; bases not matched to a gene: 6. This CDR3 is 15 amino acids long. This CDR3 is CAISDAGDLSYEQYF. CDR3 in DNA: TGTGCCATCAGTGACGCGGGAGATTTATCCTACGAGCAGTACTTC.

This clonotype was detected ten times or more. V and J are TRBV5-1 and TRBJ2-2; D might be TRBD1 or TRBD2, each matching 5 bases. The CDR3 spans 15 residues. From germline, CDR1 is SGHRS and CDR2 YFSETQ. The ends were cut back, 4 bases at V and 8 bases at J, with 18 bases in the middle. CDR3 in DNA: TGCGCCAGCAGCGGAACCGGGACCGGGGTAGGGGAGCTGTTTTTT. It codes for CASSGTGTGVGELFF. Filled out from reference TRBV5-1 and TRBJ2-2, the complete variable domain reads KAGVTQTPRYLIKTRGQQVTLSCSPISGHRSVSWYQQTPGQGLQFLFEYFSETQRNKGNFPGRFSGRQFSNSRSEMNVSTLELGDSALYLCASSGTGTGVGELFFGEGSRLTVL.

This clonotype was counted many times. The rearrangement uses TRBV20-1 and TRBJ1-2; 12 positions match TRBD1. Germline CDR1 DFQATT, CDR2 SNEGSKA (reference sequence). The ends lost 3 bases at V and 3 bases at J; junction bases unmatched: 2. The CDR3 loop spans 14 amino acids. CDR3 DNA: TGCAGTGCTAGTGGGACAGGGGGCGACTATGGCTACACCTTC. Its protein product is CSASGTGGDYGYTF.